The 3 T cell receptor beta chains given below trace back to one sample, sequenced in a study of identical twins' blood T cells. TCRdb re-called the 5' RACE reads through MiXCR, storing one row per CDR3 protein. Of a few hundred thousand distinct CDR3 sequences listed, under 30% are singletons. The source material was PBMCs. The receptors were sampled from a woman between 18 and 49 years old in good health.

This sequence joins TRBV10-3 and TRBJ2-1; TRBD2 matches at 15 bases. Germline lookup yields CDR1 ENHRY and CDR2 SYGVKD. V was pared by 6 bases and J by 7 bases, with 4 bases of the junction left unmatched. The CDR3 has 15 residues. The chain's CDR3 is CAIRGLAGGGNEQFF. CDR3 bases: TGTGCCATCAGGGGACTAGCGGGAGGAGGTAATGAGCAGTTCTTC.

A few counts support this clonotype. The rearrangement uses TRBV29-1 and TRBJ2-4; D remains ambiguous. In germline, CDR1 is SQVTM, CDR2 ANQGSEA. The CDR3 has 12 residues. V lost 4 bases to trimming and J lost 3 bases, with 7 bases between them. The CDR3 protein is CSVVWVKNIQYF. The CDR3 DNA follows: TGCAGCGTTGTCTGGGTCAAAAACATTCAGTACTTC.

This rearrangement joins TRBV20-1 to TRBJ2-2, with D unresolved. CDR1 DFQATT and CDR2 SNEGSKA come from the germline V gene (reference sequence). V was cut by 3 bases and J by 0 bases, with 8 bases left in between. The CDR3 runs 14 residues. CDR3 bases: TGCAGTGCTAGTCTTACATCGAACACCGGGGAGCTGTTTTTT. It yields the protein CSASLTSNTGELFF.